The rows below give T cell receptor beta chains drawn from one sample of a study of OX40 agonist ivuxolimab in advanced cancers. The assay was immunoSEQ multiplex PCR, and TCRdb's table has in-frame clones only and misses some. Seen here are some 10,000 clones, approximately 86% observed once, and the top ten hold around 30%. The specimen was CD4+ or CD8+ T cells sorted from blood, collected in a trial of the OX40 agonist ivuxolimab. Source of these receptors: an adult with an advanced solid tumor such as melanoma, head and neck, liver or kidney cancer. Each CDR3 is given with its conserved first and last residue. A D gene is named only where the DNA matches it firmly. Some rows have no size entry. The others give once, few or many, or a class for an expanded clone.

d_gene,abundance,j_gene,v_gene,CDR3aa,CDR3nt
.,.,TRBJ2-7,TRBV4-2,CASSPGSSYEQYF,TGTGCCAGCAGCCCGGGCTCCTCCTACGAGCAGTACTTC
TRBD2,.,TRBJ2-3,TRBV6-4,CASSGGGTSLRYTQYF,TGTGCCAGCAGTGGCGGCGGGACTAGCCTTAGGTATACGCAGTATTTT
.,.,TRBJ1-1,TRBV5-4,CASSLVEGTEAFF,TGTGCCAGCAGCTTGGTGGAGGGGACTGAAGCTTTCTTT
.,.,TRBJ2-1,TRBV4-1,CASSHPILANEQFF,TGCGCCAGCAGCCACCCCATCCTCGCCAATGAGCAGTTCTTC
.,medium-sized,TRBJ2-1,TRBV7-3,CASSPEGLNEQFF,TGTGCCAGCAGCCCAGAGGGATTGAATGAGCAGTTCTTC
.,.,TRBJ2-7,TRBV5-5,CASSPGGYEQYF,TGTGCCAGCAGCCCGGGTGGCTACGAGCAGTACTTC
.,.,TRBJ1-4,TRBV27,CATSVLGVVGTNEKLFF,TGTGCCACCTCAGTTTTGGGGGTCGTAGGAACTAATGAAAAACTGTTTTTT
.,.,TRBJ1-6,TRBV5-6,CASSLGSSNNSPLHF,TGTGCCAGCAGCTTGGGATCCAGCAATAATTCACCCCTCCACTTT
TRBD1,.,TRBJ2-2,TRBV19,CASSSPPGQGTNTGELFF,TGTGCCAGTAGTTCCCCGCCGGGACAGGGGACGAACACCGGGGAGCTGTTTTTT
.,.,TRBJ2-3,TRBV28,CASSLSTPPSNTDTQYF,TGTGCCAGCAGTTTGTCGACTCCACCATCTAACACAGATACGCAGTATTTT
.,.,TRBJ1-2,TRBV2,CASSEIGGDYGYTF,TGTGCCAGCAGTGAAATAGGGGGAGACTATGGCTACACCTTC